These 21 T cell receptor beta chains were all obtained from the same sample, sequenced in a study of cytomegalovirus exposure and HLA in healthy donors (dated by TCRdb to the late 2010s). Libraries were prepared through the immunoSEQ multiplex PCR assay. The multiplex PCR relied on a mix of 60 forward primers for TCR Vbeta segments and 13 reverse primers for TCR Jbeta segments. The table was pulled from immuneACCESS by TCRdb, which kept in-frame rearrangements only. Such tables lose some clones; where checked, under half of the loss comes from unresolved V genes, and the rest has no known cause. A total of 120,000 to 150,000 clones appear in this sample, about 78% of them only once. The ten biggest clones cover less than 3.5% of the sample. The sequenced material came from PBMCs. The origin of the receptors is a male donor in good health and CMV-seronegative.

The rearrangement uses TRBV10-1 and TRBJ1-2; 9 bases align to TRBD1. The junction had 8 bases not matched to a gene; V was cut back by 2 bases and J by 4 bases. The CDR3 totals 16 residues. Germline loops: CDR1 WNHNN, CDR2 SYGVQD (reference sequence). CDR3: CASSEIGTGCLYGYTF. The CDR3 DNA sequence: TGCGCCAGCAGTGAGATCGGGACAGGGTGTCTCTATGGCTACACCTTC.

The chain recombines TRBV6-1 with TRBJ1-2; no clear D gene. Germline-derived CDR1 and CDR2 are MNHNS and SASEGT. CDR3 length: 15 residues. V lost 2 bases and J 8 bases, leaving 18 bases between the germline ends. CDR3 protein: CASSESGFIYSGYTF. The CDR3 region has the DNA TGTGCCAGCAGTGAATCTGGGTTCATCTATAGCGGCTACACCTTC.

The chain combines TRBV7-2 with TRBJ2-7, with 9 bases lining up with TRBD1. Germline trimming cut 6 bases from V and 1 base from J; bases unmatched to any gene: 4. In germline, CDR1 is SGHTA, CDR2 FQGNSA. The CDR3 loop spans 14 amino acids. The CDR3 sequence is CASRSGTGSYEQYF. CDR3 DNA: TGTGCCAGCAGATCCGGGACAGGGTCCTACGAGCAGTACTTC. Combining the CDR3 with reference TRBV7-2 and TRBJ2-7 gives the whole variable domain GAGVSQSPSNKVTEKGKDVELRCDPISGHTALYWYRQSLGQGLEFLIYFQGNSAPDKSGLPSDRFSAERTGGSVSTLTIQRTQQEDSAVYLCASRSGTGSYEQYFGPGTRLTVT.

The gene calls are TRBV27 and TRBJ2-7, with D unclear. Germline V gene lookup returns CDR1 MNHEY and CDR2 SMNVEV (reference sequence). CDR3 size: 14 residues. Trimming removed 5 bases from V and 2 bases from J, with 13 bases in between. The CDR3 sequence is CASSTNSRTYEQYF. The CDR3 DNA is TGTGCCAGCAGTACCAACTCGAGGACCTACGAGCAGTACTTC.

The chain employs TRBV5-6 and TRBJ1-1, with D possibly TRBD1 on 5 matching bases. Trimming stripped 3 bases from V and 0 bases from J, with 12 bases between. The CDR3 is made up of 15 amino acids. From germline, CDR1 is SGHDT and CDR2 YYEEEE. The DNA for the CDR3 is TGTGCCAGCAGCTCCCCAGGGCTGCTGAACACTGAAGCTTTCTTT. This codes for CASSSPGLLNTEAFF.

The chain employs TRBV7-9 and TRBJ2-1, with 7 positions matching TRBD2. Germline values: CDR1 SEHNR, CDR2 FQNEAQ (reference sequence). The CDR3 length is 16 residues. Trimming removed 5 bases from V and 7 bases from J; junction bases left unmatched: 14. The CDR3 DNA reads TGTGCCAGCAGCGGTCTACTAGCGACGGGTCGGAATGAGCAGTTCTTC. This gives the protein CASSGLLATGRNEQFF.

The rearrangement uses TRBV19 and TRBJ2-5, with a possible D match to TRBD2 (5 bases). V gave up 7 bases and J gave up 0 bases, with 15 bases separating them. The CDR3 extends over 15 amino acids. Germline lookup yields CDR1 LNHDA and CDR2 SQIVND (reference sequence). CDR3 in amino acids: CASTDSGLNQETQYF. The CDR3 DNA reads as TGTGCCAGTACCGATTCGGGATTGAACCAAGAGACCCAGTACTTC.

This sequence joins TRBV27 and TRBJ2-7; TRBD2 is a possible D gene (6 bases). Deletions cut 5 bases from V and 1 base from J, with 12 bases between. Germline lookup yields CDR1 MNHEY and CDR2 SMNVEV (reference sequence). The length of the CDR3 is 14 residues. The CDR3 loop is CASSRGLPSYEQYF. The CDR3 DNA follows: TGTGCCAGCAGTCGAGGACTACCTTCCTACGAGCAGTACTTC.

CDR3 protein: CASSYSIGAGEKLFF. The CDR3 DNA reads TGTGCCAGCAGTTACTCGATAGGGGCAGGGGAAAAACTGTTTTTT. V gene TRBV6-6 combines with J gene TRBJ1-4, with a possible D match to TRBD1 (5 bases). The CDR3 runs 15 residues. Looked up from germline, CDR1 is MNHNY and CDR2 is SVGAGI (reference sequence). V lost 0 bases to trimming and J lost 8 bases, with 13 bases between them.

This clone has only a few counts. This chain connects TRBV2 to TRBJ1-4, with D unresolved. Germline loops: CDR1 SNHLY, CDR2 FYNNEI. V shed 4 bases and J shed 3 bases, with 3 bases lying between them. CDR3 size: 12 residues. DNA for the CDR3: TGTGCCAGCAGTGCAGCTAATGAAAAACTGTTTTTT. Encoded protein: CASSAANEKLFF.

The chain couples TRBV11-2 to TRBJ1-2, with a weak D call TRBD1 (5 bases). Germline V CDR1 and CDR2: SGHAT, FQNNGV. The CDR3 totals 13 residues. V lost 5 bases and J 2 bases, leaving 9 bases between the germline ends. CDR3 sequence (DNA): TGTGCCAGCAGCCCGGACACAAACTATGGCTACACCTTC. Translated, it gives CASSPDTNYGYTF.

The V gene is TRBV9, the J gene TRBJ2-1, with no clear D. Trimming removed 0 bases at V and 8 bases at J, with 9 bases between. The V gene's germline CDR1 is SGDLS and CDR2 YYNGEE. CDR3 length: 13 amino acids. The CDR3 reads CASSVGYRDEQFF. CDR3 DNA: TGTGCCAGCAGCGTAGGTTACCGAGATGAGCAGTTCTTC.

As DNA, the CDR3 is TGTGCCAGCAGCCGACGGGGGACTAGCGGCTACGAGCAGTACTTC. It is translated as CASSRRGTSGYEQYF. The gene calls are TRBV7-2 and TRBJ2-7; 11 bases match TRBD2. The CDR3 runs 15 residues. Germline V gene sequence: CDR1 SGHTA, CDR2 FQGNSA. V lost 5 bases and J lost 3; bases outside the gene matches: 6.

DNA for the CDR3: TGCGCCAGCAGTGAACTAACCTACAATGAGCAGTTCTTC. As protein: CASSELTYNEQFF. J is TRBJ2-1 and V is TRBV10-1; D ambiguous. Germline V lookup: CDR1 WNHNN, CDR2 SYGVQD (reference sequence). This CDR3 is built from 13 residues. V was clipped by 3 bases and J by 2 bases, with 5 bases between them.

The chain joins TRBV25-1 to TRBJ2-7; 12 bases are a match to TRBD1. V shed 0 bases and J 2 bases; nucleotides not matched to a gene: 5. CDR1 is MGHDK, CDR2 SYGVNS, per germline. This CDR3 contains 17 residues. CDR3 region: CASSEYFRDRGPYEQYF. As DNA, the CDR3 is TGTGCCAGCAGTGAATATTTCCGGGACAGGGGGCCCTACGAGCAGTACTTC.

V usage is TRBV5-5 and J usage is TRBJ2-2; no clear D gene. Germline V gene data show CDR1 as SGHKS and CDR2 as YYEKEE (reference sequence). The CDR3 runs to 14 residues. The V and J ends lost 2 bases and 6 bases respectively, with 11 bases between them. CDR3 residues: CASSFVSSPGELFF. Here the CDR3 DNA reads TGTGCCAGCAGCTTTGTATCGTCTCCCGGGGAGCTGTTTTTT. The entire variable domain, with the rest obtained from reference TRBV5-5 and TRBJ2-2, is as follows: DAGVTQSPTHLIKTRGQQVTLRCSPISGHKSVSWYQQVLGQGPQFIFQYYEKEERGRGNFPDRFSARQFPNYSSELNVNALLLGDSALYLCASSFVSSPGELFFGEGSRLTVL.

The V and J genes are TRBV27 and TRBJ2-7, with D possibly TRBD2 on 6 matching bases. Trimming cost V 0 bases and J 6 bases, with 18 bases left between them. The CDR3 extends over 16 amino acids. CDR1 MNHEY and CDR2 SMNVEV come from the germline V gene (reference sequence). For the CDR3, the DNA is TGTGCCAGCAGTTTATCGGCGGGAAGAAGGGCCTCCGAGCAGTACTTC. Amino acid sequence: CASSLSAGRRASEQYF.

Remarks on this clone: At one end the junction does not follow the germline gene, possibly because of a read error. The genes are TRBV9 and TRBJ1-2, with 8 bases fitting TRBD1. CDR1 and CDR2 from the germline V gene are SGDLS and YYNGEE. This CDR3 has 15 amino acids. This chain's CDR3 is CASSVATGQGDGYPF. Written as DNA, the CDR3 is TGTGCCAGCAGCGTAGCCACCGGACAGGGTGATGGCTACCCCTTC.

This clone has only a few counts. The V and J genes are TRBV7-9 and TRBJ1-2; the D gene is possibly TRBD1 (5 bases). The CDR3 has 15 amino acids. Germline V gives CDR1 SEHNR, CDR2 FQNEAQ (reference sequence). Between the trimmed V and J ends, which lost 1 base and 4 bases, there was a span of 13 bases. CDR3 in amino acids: CASSLVGGISYGYTF. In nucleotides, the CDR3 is TGTGCCAGCAGCTTAGTTGGGGGGATCAGCTATGGCTACACCTTC.

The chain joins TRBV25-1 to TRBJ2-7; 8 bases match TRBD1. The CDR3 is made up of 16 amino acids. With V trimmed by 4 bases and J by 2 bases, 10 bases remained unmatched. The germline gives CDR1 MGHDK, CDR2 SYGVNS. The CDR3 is CASSATRQGKAYEQYF. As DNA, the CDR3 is TGTGCCAGCAGTGCTACCCGACAGGGGAAAGCCTACGAGCAGTACTTC.

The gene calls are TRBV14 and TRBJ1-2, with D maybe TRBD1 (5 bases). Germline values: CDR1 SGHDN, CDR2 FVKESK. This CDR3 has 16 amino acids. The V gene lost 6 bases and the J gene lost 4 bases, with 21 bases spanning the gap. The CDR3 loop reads CASRETGGSTGYGYTF. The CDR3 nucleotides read TGTGCCAGCAGAGAGACCGGGGGATCGACCGGCTATGGCTACACCTTC.